The 8 T cell receptor beta chains presented below share a single source sample, sequenced in a study of control samples from healthy donors and cancer patients. Only in-frame clones appear in the TCRdb table, and some are missing; sequencing was by immunoSEQ multiplex PCR. The sample has about 120,000 clones; around nine tenths are singletons. Sample: blood. All receptors come from a man aged 25 to 45 in good health.

About this clone: Other nucleotide sequences in the sample specify the same CDR3. The chain recombines TRBV18 with TRBJ2-5; D remains unclear. Germline lookup yields CDR1 KGHSH and CDR2 LQKENI. This CDR3 has 13 residues. V lost 1 base and J lost 3, with 6 bases in between. CDR3 sequence (DNA): TGTGCCAGCTCACCACTCCGGGAAGAGACCCAGTACTTC. As protein: CASSPLREETQYF. The variable domain in full, with the rest retrieved from reference TRBV18 and TRBJ2-5, is NAGVMQNPRHLVRRRGQEARLRCSPMKGHSHVYWYRQLPEEGLKFMVYLQKENIIDESGMPKERFSAEFPKEGPSILRIQQVVRGDSAAYFCASSPLREETQYFGPGTRLLVL.

The V and J genes are TRBV5-1 and TRBJ1-6; D gene unclear. This CDR3 has 14 amino acids. Trimming stripped 1 base from V and 9 bases from J, with 11 bases between. Germline CDR1 reads SGHRS; CDR2 reads YFSETQ. The CDR3: CASSLNGNTSPLHF. The CDR3 DNA is TGCGCCAGCAGCTTGAATGGGAACACTTCACCCCTCCACTTT.

CDR3 DNA sequence: TGTGCCAGCAGCCGACAGGGTATCGCTTTCTTT. Translated, it gives CASSRQGIAFF. J is TRBJ1-1 and V is TRBV6-5; the match to TRBD1 covers 7 bases. From germline, CDR1 is MNHEY and CDR2 SVGAGI. The CDR3 runs to 11 residues. J gave up 11 bases and V 6 bases, and 6 bases lay outside the gene matches.

The chain recombines TRBV3-1 (or the pseudogene TRBV3-2) with TRBJ1-1, with D maybe TRBD1 (6 bases). The CDR3 extends over 13 amino acids. V lost 0 bases, J lost 8 bases, and 10 bases lay in between. Germline V gene lookup returns CDR1 LGHDT and CDR2 YNNKEL (reference sequence). DNA for the CDR3: TGTGCCAGCAGCCAAGAGAGTGGGACAGAAGCTTTCTTT. It is translated as CASSQESGTEAFF.

The chain employs TRBV18 and TRBJ1-2; 12 bases line up with TRBD1. The J segment lost 9 bases and the V segment lost 3 bases, leaving 11 bases of the junction unmatched. Per the germline V gene, CDR1 is KGHSH and CDR2 is LQKENI. This CDR3 has 16 residues. The CDR3 region is CASSPPGGDRGRSYTF. In nucleotides, the CDR3 is TGTGCCAGCTCACCCCCGGGTGGGGACAGGGGGCGCAGCTACACCTTC.

The chain has TRBV16 and TRBJ2-5; D is unclear. CDR1 and CDR2 from the germline V gene are KGHSY and FQNENV. The CDR3 covers 14 residues. V lost 0 bases, J lost 4 bases, and 9 bases lay in between. CDR3 amino acids: CASSQSKVRETQYF. The DNA of the CDR3 is TGTGCCAGCAGCCAATCGAAAGTAAGAGAGACCCAGTACTTC.

The chain employs TRBV7-9 and TRBJ1-5; TRBD1 aligns across 12 bases. Losses at the gene ends were 3 bases for V and 1 base for J; bases not matched to a gene: 10. The CDR3 covers 19 residues. Germline V CDR1 and CDR2: SEHNR, FQNEAQ (reference sequence). The CDR3 protein is CASSFSGTGGFASNQPQHF. Here the CDR3 DNA reads TGTGCCAGCAGCTTCTCCGGGACAGGGGGCTTCGCGAGCAATCAGCCCCAGCATTTT.

The chain couples TRBV24-1 to TRBJ1-2; 7 nucleotides align to TRBD1. The length of the CDR3 is 15 residues. The V and J ends lost 4 bases and 6 bases, in that order; junction bases with no gene match: 10. The V gene's germline CDR1 is KGHDR and CDR2 SFDVKD. The CDR3 DNA is TGTGCCACCAGTGACCCCCTGACAGGGTTGGATGGCTACACCTTC. This codes for CATSDPLTGLDGYTF.